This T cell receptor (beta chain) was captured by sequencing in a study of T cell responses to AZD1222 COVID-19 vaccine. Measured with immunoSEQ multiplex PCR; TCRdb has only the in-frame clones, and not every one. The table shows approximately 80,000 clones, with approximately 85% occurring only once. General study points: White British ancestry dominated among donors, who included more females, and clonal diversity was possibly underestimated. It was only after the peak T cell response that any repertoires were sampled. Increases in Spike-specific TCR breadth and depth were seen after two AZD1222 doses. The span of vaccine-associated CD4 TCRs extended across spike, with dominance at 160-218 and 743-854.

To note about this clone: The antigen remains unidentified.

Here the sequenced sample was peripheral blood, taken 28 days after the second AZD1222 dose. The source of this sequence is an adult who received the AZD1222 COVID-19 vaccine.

CDR3 region: CASNREGTEAFF. In DNA, the CDR3 is TGTGCCAGTAACCGGGAGGGAACTGAAGCTTTCTTT. The gene calls are TRBV19 and TRBJ1-1; D ambiguous. The germline V gene has CDR1 LNHDA and CDR2 SQIVND (reference sequence). V lost 7 bases to trimming and J lost 5 bases, with 11 bases between them. CDR3 size: 12 residues.